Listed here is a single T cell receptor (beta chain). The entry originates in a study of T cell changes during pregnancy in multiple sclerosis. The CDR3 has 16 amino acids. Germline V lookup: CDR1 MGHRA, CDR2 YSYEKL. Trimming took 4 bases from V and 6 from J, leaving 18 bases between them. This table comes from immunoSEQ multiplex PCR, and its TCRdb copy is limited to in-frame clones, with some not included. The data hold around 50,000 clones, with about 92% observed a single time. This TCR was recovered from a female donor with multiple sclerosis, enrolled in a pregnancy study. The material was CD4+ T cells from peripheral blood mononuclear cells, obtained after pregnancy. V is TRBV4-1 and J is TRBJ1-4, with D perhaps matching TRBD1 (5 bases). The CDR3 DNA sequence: TGCGCCAGCAGCCGCTTCCGGGGCGGGATAGATGAAAAACTGTTTTTT. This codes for CASSRFRGGIDEKLFF.